A single sample is the source of the 4 T cell receptor beta chains below, sequenced in a study of shared clonotypes between healthy human individuals. The table came from immunoSEQ multiplex PCR; TCRdb's copy has only in-frame clones and leaves some out. The sample has approximately 980,000 clones, approximately 80% seen once; the top ten hold approximately 1.5%. Sequenced sample: memory CD4+ T cells sorted from blood. The subset denotes: CD45RA-negative fraction. The receptors here all came from a man younger than 30 in good health.

V and J are TRBV30 and TRBJ1-2; no definite D call. The V gene lost 2 bases and the J gene lost 5 bases, with 9 bases spanning the gap. Germline V lookup: CDR1 GTSNPN, CDR2 SVGIG (reference sequence). This CDR3 region has 12 residues. The CDR3 nucleotides are TGTGCCTGGAGTCATAGAGCTTATGGCTACACCTTC. Its translation: CAWSHRAYGYTF.

The chain employs TRBV25-1 and TRBJ2-2, with unresolved D. The CDR3 covers 11 residues. Per the germline V gene, CDR1 is MGHDK and CDR2 is SYGVNS. The V end lost 6 bases, the J end lost 7 bases, and 6 bases lay between the germline ends. CDR3 sequence: CASRGLGELFF. The CDR3 region has the DNA TGTGCCAGCAGGGGTCTCGGGGAGCTGTTTTTT.

The chain joins TRBV7-9 to TRBJ2-2; possibly TRBD1 for D (6 bases). CDR1 SEHNR and CDR2 FQNEAQ come from the germline V gene (reference sequence). V was shortened by 1 base and J by 4 bases, with 19 bases between the two germline ends. CDR3 size: 18 residues. CDR3 in DNA: TGTGCCAGCAGCTTAGGAAAGCTTACAGGGTTCGCCACCGGGGAGCTGTTTTTT. It translates to CASSLGKLTGFATGELFF.

This clone occurred once. The genes are TRBV6-5 and TRBJ2-5; 13 bases match TRBD2. J lost 2 bases, V lost 6 bases, and 3 bases had no gene match. The CDR3 extends over 15 amino acids. CDR1 is MNHEY, CDR2 SVGAGI, per germline. Written as DNA, the CDR3 is TGTGCCAGCAGGCCACTAGCGGGGGGGCAAGAGACCCAGTACTTC. Translation: CASRPLAGGQETQYF.